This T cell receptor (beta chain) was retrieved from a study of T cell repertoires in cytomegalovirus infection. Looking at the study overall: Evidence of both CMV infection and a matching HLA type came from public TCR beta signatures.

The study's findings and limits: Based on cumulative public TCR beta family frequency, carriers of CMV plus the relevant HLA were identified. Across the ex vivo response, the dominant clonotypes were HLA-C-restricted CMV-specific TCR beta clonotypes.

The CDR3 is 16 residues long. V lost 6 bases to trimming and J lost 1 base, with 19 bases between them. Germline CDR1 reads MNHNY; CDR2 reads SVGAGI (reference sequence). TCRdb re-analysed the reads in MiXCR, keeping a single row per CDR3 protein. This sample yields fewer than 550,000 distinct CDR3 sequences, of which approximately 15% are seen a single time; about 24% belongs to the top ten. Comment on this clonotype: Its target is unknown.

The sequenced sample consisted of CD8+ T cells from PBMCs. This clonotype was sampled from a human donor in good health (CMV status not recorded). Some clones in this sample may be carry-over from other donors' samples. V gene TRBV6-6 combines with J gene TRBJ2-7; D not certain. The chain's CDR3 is CASSPFGRNLSYEQYF. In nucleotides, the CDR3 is TGTGCCAGCAGCCCCTTCGGACGGAATCTTTCCTACGAGCAGTACTTC.